Detailed here is one T cell receptor beta chain. The V and J ends lost 1 base and 12 bases respectively, with 22 bases between them. Germline CDR1 LNHNV, CDR2 YYDKDF (reference sequence). The CDR3 covers 16 residues. Method: immunoSEQ multiplex PCR; TCRdb's copy keeps in-frame clones and lacks some. The sample has fewer than 120,000 clones, approximately 90% seen once. This sample stems from a study of T cell responses to AZD1222 COVID-19 vaccine. Second-dose intervals of approximately 4 or approximately 12 weeks were pooled. The sequenced sample was peripheral blood, obtained 28 days after the second AZD1222 dose. This sequence joins TRBV15 and TRBJ2-1, with D perhaps TRBD2 (6 bases). The sequence derives from an adult who received the AZD1222 COVID-19 vaccine. In nucleotides, the CDR3 is TGTGCCACCAGCAGAGGCCGGGGGACTTTACAGGACCGGCAGTTCTTC. The encoded protein is CATSRGRGTLQDRQFF.